The clone carrying this T cell receptor (beta chain) came up once. Antigen: not known. This sample is drawn from a study of T cell responses to AZD1222 COVID-19 vaccine. Study outcomes and limitations: With two AZD1222 doses given, Spike-specific TCR breadth and depth both rose. The donor cohort was predominantly white British with a female majority, and clonal diversity may have been underestimated. Seropositive AZD1222 recipients at baseline numbered only five or six.

This CDR3 contains 10 residues. Germline lookup yields CDR1 MNHNY and CDR2 SVGAGI (reference sequence). V was cut by 8 bases and J by 10 bases, with 9 bases left in between. This table comes from immunoSEQ multiplex PCR, and its TCRdb copy is limited to in-frame clones, with some not included. The profile shows more than 70,000 clones, 90% of them singletons. The clonotype was recovered from an adult who received the AZD1222 COVID-19 vaccine. The input for sequencing was peripheral blood, taken 28 days after the second AZD1222 dose. The gene calls are TRBV6-6 and TRBJ2-1; D call uncertain. The CDR3, as DNA: TGTGCCAGCGGGAAAGTGGAGCAGTTCTTC. It translates to CASGKVEQFF.